This T cell receptor (beta chain) was found in a study of blood T cell repertoires in COVID-19. The wider study: Collection of acute and convalescent COVID-19 samples took place in the United States, Italy and Spain. PBMCs, B-cell-depleted T cells, or T cells provided the cDNA or gDNA that made up the material.

Original processing methods: Amplifying reference gene primers gave estimates of nucleated cell counts. Only in-frame clones appear in the TCRdb table, and some are missing; sequencing was by immunoSEQ multiplex PCR. The DNA was the basis for D and trimming; V, J and clone size are from that table. The repertoire holds about 98,000 clones, with 70% to 90% as singletons. Germline V gene lookup returns CDR1 MNHNS and CDR2 SASEGT. The CDR3 runs to 18 residues. The V gene end was trimmed by 0 bases and the J gene end by 7 bases; junction bases not matched to a gene: 9. Input material: peripheral blood. V is TRBV6-1 and J is TRBJ1-6; 10 nucleotides agree with TRBD1. The sequence derives from a man between 65 and 80 years old with acute or convalescent COVID-19. The CDR3 DNA reads TGTGCCAGCAGTGAAGCGAGGAGGGACAGGGGTTTAAATTCACCCCTCCACTTT. Residues: CASSEARRDRGLNSPLHF.